These T cell receptor beta chains were read from a single sample in a study of blood T cell repertoires in COVID-19. The protocol was immunoSEQ multiplex PCR, while the TCRdb copy is restricted to in-frame clones and leaves out a portion. The sample gives about 100,000 clones, 80% to 95% of which show up once; 0.97% is in the top ten. The source material was peripheral blood. Source of these receptors: a man aged 55 to 70 with acute or convalescent COVID-19. Each CDR3 is given with its conserved first and last residue. A D gene is named only where the DNA matches it firmly. Size is stated for part of the rows, as once, few or many counts, or as a class when the clone is expanded.

D gene: TRBD1; clone size: -; J gene: TRBJ1-6; V gene: TRBV19; CDR3 DNA: TGTGCCAGTAGTCCGACAGGGTTCGTCTATAATTCACCCCTCCACTTT; CDR3 protein: CASSPTGFVYNSPLHF
D gene: -; clone size: -; J gene: TRBJ1-4; V gene: TRBV29-1; CDR3 DNA: TGCAGCGTATTCGAGGTTCAGGGTGAAAAACTGTTTTTT; CDR3 protein: CSVFEVQGEKLFF
D gene: -; clone size: -; J gene: TRBJ1-2; V gene: TRBV5-1; CDR3 DNA: TGCGCCAGCAGCTTGTCCAGTTTGAGCTACACCTTC; CDR3 protein: CASSLSSLSYTF
D gene: -; clone size: -; J gene: TRBJ2-7; V gene: TRBV19; CDR3 DNA: TGTGCCAGTAGTATTGAAGCAGGGGCCACCTACGAGCAGTACTTC; CDR3 protein: CASSIEAGATYEQYF
D gene: -; clone size: -; J gene: TRBJ2-1; V gene: TRBV7-3; CDR3 DNA: TGTGCCAGCAGCTTGCAGGGTTTGCGCCCTCAACCATACAATGAGCAGTTCTTC; CDR3 protein: CASSLQGLRPQPYNEQFF
D gene: -; clone size: -; J gene: TRBJ1-5; V gene: TRBV19; CDR3 DNA: TGTGCCAGTAGTATCGGAGGGGCCGGGGGCAATCAGCCCCAGCATTTT; CDR3 protein: CASSIGGAGGNQPQHF
D gene: -; clone size: -; J gene: TRBJ2-7; V gene: TRBV24-1; CDR3 DNA: TGTGCCACCAGTGATTCCCGGGCGGGAAACCTCTACGAGCAGTACTTC; CDR3 protein: CATSDSRAGNLYEQYF
D gene: TRBD1; clone size: few; J gene: TRBJ2-7; V gene: TRBV29-1; CDR3 DNA: TGCAGCGTATCTCCGGGACAGGTAACCTACGAGCAGTACTTC; CDR3 protein: CSVSPGQVTYEQYF
D gene: TRBD1; clone size: -; J gene: TRBJ2-2; V gene: TRBV24-1; CDR3 DNA: TGTGCCACCAGTGAAACTAATCCGGGGACAGCGAACACCGGGGAGCTGTTTTTT; CDR3 protein: CATSETNPGTANTGELFF
D gene: -; clone size: -; J gene: TRBJ1-2; V gene: TRBV29-1; CDR3 DNA: TGCAGCGTTTACAGCGGGGCGGGCTACACCTTC; CDR3 protein: CSVYSGAGYTF